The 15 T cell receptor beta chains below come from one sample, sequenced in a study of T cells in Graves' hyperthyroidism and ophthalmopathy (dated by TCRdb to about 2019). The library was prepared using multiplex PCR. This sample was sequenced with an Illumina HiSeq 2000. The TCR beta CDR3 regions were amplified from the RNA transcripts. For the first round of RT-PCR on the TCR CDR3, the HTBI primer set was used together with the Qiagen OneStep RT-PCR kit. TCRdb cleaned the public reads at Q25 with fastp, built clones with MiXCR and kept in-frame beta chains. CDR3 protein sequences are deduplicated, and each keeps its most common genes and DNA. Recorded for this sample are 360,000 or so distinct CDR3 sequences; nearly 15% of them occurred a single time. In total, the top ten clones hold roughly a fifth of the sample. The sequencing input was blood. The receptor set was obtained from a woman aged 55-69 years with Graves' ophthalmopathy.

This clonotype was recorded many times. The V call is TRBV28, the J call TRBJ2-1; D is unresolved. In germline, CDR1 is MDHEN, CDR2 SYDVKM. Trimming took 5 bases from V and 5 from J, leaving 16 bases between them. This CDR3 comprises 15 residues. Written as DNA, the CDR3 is TGTGCCAGCAGTCCACCCCCGGCGTCCCACAATGAGCAGTTCTTC. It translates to CASSPPPASHNEQFF.

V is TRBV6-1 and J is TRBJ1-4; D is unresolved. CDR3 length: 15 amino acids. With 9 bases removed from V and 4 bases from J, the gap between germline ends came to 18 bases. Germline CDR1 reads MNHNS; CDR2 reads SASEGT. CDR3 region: CASRLDGQFNEKLFF. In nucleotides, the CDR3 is TGTGCCAGTAGACTGGACGGTCAGTTTAATGAAAAACTGTTTTTT.

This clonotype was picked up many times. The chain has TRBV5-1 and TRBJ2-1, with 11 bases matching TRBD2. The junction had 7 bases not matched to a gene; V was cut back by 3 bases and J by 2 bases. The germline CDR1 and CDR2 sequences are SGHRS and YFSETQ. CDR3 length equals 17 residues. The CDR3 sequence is CASSSSLTSGAYNEQFF. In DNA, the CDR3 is TGCGCCAGCAGCTCGTCCTTGACTAGCGGGGCCTACAATGAGCAGTTCTTC.

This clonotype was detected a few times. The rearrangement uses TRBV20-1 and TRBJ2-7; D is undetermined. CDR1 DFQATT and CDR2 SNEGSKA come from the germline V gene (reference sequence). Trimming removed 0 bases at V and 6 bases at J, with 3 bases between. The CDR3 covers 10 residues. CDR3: CSARDAEQYF. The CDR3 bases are TGCAGTGCTAGAGACGCCGAGCAGTACTTC.

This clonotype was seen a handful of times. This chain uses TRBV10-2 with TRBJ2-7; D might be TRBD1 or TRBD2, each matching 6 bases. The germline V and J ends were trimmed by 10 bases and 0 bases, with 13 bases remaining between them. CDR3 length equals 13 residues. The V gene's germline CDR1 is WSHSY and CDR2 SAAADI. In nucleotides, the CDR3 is TGCGCCACCTCCCGGGGGCCCTCCTACGAGCAGTACTTC. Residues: CATSRGPSYEQYF.

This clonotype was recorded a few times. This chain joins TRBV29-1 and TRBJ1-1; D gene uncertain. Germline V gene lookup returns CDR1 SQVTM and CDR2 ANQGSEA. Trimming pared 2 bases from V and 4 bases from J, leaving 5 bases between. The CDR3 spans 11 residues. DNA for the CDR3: TGCAGCGTTGAACTTCCCACTGAAGCTTTCTTT. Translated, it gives CSVELPTEAFF.

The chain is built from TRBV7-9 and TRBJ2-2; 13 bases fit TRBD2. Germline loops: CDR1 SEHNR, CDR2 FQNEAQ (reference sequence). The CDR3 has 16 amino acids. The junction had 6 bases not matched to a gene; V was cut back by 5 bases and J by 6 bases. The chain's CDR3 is CASSQLAGGPPGELFF. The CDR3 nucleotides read TGTGCCAGCAGCCAACTAGCGGGAGGGCCTCCCGGGGAGCTGTTTTTT. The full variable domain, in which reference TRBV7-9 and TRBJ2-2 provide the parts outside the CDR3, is DTGVSQNPRHKITKRGQNVTFRCDPISEHNRLYWYRQTLGQGPEFLTYFQNEAQLEKSRLLSDRFSAERPKGSFSTLEIQRTEQGDSAMYLCASSQLAGGPPGELFFGEGSRLTVL.

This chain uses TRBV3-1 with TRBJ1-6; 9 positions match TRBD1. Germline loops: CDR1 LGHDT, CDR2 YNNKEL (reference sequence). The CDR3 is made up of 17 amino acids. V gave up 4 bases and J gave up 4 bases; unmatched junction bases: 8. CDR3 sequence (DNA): TGTGCCAGCAGCCGAGATGGTGGGACAGGGTATAATTCACCCCTCCACTTT. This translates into CASSRDGGTGYNSPLHF. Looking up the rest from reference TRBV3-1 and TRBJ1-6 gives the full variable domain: DTAVSQTPKYLVTQMGNDKSIKCEQNLGHDTMYWYKQDSKKFLKIMFSYNNKELIINETVPNRFSPKSPDKAHLNLHINSLELGDSAVYFCASSRDGGTGYNSPLHFGNGTRLTVT.

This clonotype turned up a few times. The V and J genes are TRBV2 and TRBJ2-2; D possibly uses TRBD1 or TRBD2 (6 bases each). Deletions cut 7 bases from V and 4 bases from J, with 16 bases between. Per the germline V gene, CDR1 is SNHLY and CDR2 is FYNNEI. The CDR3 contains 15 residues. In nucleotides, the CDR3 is TGTGCCAGCACCAGGTTCCGGGGGCGCACCGGGGAGCTGTTTTTT. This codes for CASTRFRGRTGELFF. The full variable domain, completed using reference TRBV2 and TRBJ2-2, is EPEVTQTPSHQVTQMGQEVILRCVPISNHLYFYWYRQILGQKVEFLVSFYNNEISEKSEIFDDQFSVERPDGSNFTLKIRSTKLEDSAMYFCASTRFRGRTGELFFGEGSRLTVL.

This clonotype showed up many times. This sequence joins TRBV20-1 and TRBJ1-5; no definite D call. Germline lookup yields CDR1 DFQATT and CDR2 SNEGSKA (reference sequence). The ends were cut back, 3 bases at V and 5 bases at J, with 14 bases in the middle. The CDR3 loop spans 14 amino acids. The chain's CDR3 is CSASGLNDYQPQHF. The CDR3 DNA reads TGCAGTGCTAGTGGCCTAAACGATTATCAGCCCCAGCATTTT.

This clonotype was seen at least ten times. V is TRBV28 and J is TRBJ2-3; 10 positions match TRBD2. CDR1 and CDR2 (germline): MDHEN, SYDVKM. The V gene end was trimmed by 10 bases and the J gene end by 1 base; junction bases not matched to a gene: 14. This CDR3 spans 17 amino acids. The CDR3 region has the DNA TGTGCCACCCACCCCACTAGCGGGAATCGACGCACAGATACGCAGTATTTT. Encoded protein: CATHPTSGNRRTDTQYF.

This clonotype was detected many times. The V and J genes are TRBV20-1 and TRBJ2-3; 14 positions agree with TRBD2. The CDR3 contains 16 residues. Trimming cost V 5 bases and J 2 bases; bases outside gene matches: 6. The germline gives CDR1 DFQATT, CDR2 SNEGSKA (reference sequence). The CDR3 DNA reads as TGCAGTGCTCCCCGGACTAGCGGGAGGCTCACAGATACGCAGTATTTT. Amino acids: CSAPRTSGRLTDTQYF.

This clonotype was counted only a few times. The CDR3 sequence is CASSSWGRQNTEAFF. CDR3 in DNA: TGTGCCAGTAGTTCCTGGGGGCGGCAGAACACTGAAGCTTTCTTT. V is TRBV19 and J is TRBJ1-1, with D possibly TRBD1 on 6 matching bases. The germline V gene has CDR1 LNHDA and CDR2 SQIVND (reference sequence). The CDR3 covers 15 residues. V lost 5 bases and J lost 1, with 14 bases in between.

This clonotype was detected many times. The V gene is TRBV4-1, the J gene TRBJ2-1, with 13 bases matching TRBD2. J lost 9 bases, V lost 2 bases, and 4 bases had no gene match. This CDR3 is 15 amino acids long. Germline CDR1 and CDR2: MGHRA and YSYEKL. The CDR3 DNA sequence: TGCGCCAGCAGCCAACCAACTAGCGGGAGGGGTGAGCAGTTCTTC. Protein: CASSQPTSGRGEQFF.

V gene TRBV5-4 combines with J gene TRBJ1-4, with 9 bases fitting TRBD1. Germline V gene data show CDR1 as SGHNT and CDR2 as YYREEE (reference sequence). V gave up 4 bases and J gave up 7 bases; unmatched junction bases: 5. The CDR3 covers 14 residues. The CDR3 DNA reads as TGTGCCAGCAGCGGGGGGACAGGGTTTGAAAAACTGTTTTTT. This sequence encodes CASSGGTGFEKLFF.